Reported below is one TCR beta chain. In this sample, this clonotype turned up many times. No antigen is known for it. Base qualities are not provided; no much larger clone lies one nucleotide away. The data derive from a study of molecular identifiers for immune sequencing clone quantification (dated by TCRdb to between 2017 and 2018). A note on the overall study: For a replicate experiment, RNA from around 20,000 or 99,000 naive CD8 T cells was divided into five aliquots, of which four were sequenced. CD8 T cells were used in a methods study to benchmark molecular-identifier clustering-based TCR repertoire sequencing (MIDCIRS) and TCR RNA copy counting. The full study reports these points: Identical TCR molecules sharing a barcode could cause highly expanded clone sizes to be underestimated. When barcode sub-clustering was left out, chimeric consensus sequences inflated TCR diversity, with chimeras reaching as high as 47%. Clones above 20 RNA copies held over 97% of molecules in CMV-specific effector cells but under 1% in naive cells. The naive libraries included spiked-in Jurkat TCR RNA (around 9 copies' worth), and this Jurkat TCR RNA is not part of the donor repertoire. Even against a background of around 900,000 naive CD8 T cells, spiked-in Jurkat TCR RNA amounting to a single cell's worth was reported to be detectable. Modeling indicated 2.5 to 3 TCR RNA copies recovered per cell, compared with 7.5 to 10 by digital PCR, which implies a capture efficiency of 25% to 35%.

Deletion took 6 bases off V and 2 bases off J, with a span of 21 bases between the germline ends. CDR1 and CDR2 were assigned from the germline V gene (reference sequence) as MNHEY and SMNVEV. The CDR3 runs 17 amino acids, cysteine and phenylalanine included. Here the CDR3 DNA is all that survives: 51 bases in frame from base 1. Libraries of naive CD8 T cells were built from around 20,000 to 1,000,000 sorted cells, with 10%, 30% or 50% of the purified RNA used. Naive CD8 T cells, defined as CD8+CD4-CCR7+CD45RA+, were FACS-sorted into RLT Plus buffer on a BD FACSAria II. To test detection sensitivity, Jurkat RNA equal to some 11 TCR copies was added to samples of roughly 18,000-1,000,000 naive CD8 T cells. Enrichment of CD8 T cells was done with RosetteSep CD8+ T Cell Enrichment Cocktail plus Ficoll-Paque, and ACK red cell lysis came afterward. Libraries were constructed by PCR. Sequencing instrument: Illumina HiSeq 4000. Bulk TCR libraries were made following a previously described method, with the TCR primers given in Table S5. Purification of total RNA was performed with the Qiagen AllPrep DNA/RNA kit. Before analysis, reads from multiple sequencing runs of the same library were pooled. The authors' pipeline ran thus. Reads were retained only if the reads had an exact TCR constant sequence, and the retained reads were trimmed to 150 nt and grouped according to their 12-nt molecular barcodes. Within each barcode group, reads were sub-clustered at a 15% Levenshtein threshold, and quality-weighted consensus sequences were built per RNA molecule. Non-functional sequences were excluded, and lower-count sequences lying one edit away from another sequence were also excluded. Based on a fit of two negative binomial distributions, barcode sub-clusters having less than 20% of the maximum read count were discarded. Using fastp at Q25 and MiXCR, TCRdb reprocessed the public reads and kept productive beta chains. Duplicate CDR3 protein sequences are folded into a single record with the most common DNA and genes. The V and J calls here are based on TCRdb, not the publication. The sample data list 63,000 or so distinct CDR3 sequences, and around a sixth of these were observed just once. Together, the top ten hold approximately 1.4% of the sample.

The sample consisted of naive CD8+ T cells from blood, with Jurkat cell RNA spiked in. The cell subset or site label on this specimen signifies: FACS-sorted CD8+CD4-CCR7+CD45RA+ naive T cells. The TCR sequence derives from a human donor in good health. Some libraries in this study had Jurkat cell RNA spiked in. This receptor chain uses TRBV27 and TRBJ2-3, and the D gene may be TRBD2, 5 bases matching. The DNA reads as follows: TGTGCCAGCAGCATTATCGGTTTTGAGGGATTCACAGATACGCAGTATTTT. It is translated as CASSIIGFEGFTDTQYF.